This TCR beta chain stems from a study of beta chain features in type 1 diabetes. Study conclusions and caveats: Patients with type 1 diabetes carried fewer insertions and had more deletions at their VDJ junctions.

A single heparinised blood sample, averaging about 120 mL, was obtained per donor. With respect to this clone: What it binds is not known.

Investigators reverse transcribed all isolated RNA, so they sequenced expressed TCRB transcripts. Generated by immunoSEQ multiplex PCR, the TCRdb table keeps only in-frame clones and is missing some. This sample has approximately 300,000 clones, with 9.5% to 11% found just once. The germline V gene encodes CDR1 MNHEY and CDR2 SVGAGI. The trim removed 6 bases at V and 3 bases at J, leaving 1 base unmatched. The CDR3 contains 12 residues. Sequencing was carried out using naive CD4+ T cells from blood. The chain is built from TRBV6-5 and TRBJ2-7; 8 positions match TRBD1. This clonotype was sampled from a young woman in good health. Here the CDR3 reads CASRTGVYEQYF. The CDR3 region has the DNA TGTGCCAGCAGGACAGGGGTCTACGAGCAGTACTTC.